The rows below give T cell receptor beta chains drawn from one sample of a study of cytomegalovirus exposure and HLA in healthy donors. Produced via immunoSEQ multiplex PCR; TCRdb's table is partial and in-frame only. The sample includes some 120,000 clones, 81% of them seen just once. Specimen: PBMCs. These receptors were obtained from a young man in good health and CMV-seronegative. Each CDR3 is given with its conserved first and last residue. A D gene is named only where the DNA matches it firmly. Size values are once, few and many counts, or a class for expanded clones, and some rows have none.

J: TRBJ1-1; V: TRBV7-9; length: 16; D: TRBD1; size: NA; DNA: TGTGCCAGCAGCCGACAGGGGGCGCGACGGAACACTGAAGCTTTCTTT; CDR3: CASSRQGARRNTEAFF
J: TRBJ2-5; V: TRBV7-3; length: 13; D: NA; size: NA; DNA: TGTGCCAGCAGCTTCCGACAGGGAGGGACCCAGTACTTC; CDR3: CASSFRQGGTQYF
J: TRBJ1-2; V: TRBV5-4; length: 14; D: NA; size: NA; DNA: TGTGCCAGCAGCTTGGAGGAACAGCTTTATGGCTACACCTTC; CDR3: CASSLEEQLYGYTF
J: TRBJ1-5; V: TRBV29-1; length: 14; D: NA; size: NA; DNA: TGCAGCGTTGCCCAGGGGATCTTTAATCAGCCCCAGCATTTT; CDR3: CSVAQGIFNQPQHF
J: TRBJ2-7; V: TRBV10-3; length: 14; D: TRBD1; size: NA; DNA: TGTGCCATCAGCCAGGGACAGGGGTCCTACGAGCAGTACTTC; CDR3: CAISQGQGSYEQYF
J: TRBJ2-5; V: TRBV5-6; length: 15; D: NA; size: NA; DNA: TGTGCCAGCAGCCTTTGGAAGAAGACACGAGAGACCCAGTACTTC; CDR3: CASSLWKKTRETQYF
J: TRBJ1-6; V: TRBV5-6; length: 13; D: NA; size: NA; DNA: TGTGCCAGCAGCTTCTATGATTCTTCACCCCTCCACTTT; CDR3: CASSFYDSSPLHF
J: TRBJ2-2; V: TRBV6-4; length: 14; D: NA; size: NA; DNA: TGTGCCAGCAGTGGGACAGCTTCCACCGGGGAGCTGTTTTTT; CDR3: CASSGTASTGELFF
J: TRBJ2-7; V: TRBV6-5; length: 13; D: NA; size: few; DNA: TGTGCCTCCCAGGGAAGGGTTGGCAACGAGCAGTACTTC; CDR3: CASQGRVGNEQYF
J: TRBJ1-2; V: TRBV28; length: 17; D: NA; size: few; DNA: TGTGCCAGCAGTTTATCGATGGGGGGGCGCTATAGCTATGGCTACACCTTC; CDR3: CASSLSMGGRYSYGYTF
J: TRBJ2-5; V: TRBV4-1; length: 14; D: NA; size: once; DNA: TGCGCCAGCAGCCCCCGAGAGGAGCAAGAGACCCAGTACTTC; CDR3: CASSPREEQETQYF
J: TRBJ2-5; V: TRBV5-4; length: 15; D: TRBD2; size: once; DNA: TGTGCCAGCAGCTTGTCGGGGGGGCCGCGGGAGACCCAGTACTTC; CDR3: CASSLSGGPRETQYF
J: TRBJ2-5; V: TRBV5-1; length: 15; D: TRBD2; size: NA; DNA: TGCGCCAGCAGCACTCTAGCGGGGGGACAAGAGACCCAGTACTTC; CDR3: CASSTLAGGQETQYF
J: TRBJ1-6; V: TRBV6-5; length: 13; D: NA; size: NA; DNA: TGTGCCAGCAGTTACTCGAGTAATTCACCCCTCCACTTT; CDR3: CASSYSSNSPLHF
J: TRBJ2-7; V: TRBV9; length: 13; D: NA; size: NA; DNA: TGTGCCAGCAGCGCGGACCCGTCGGGAGAGCAGTACTTC; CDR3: CASSADPSGEQYF
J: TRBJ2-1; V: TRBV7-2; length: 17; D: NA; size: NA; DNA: TGTGCCAGCAGCTTAGTGGCACAGGGAAAGGGGGGGAATGAGCAGTTCTTC; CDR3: CASSLVAQGKGGNEQFF
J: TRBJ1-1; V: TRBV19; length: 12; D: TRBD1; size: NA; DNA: TGTGCCACTCGACAGGGGGCGAGTGAAGCTTTCTTT; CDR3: CATRQGASEAFF
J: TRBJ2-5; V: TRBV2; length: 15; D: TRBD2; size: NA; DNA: TGTGCCAGCAGTGAGGCCAGCGGGGGGGAAGGGACCCAGTACTTC; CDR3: CASSEASGGEGTQYF
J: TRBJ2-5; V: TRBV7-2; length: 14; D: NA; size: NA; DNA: TGTGCCAGCAGCTCAACAGCTTTCCAAGAGACCCAGTACTTC; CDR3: CASSSTAFQETQYF
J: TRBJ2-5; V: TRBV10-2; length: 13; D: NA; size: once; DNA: TGCGCCAGCACTTCTAGACCTCAAGAGACCCAGTACTTC; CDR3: CASTSRPQETQYF
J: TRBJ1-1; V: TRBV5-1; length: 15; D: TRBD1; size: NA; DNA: TGCGCCAGCAGCGGACAGACAGGGGAGAACACTGAAGCTTTCTTT; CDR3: CASSGQTGENTEAFF
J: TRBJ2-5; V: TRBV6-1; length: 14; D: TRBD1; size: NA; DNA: TGTGCCAGCAGTCCCGACAGGGCCCTCTGGACCCAGTACTTC; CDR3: CASSPDRALWTQYF
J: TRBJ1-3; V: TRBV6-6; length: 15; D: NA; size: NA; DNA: TGTGCCAGCAGTCGATGGGTGGAGGGCGCGGCCACCATATATTTT; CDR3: CASSRWVEGAATIYF
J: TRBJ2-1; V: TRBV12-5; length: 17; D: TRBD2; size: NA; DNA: TGTGCTAGTGGTTTCGGAGTAGCGGGGGGGCCGGGCAATGAGCAGTTCTTC; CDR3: CASGFGVAGGPGNEQFF
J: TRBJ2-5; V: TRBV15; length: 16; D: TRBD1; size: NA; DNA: TGTGCCACCAGCAGAGATCTGGGGACAGGGGGAGAGACCCAGTACTTC; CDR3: CATSRDLGTGGETQYF
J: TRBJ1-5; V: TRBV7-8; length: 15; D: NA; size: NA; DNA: TGTGCCAGCAGCTTAGGGGCGGGTGGCAATCAGCCCCAGCATTTT; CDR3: CASSLGAGGNQPQHF
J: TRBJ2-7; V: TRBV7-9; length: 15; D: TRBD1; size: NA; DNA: TGTGCCAGCAGCGTGACGGGACAGGGGATGTACGAGCAGTACTTC; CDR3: CASSVTGQGMYEQYF
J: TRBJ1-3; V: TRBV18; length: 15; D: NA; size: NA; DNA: TGTGCCAGCTCACCTATGCCGGGCTCTGGAAACACCATATATTTT; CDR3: CASSPMPGSGNTIYF
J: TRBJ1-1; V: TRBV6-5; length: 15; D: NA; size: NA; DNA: TGTGCCAGCAGTACGCTCCAAGGCGGTAGGACTGAAGCTTTCTTT; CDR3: CASSTLQGGRTEAFF
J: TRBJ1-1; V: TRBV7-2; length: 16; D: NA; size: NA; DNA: TGTGCCAGCAGCTTACAGAGACAAATGATGAACACTGAAGCTTTCTTT; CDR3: CASSLQRQMMNTEAFF
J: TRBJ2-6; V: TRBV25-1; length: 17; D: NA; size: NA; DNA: TGTGCCAGCAGTCCCCGGGGTACGCTCTCTGGGGCCAACGTCCTGACTTTC; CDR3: CASSPRGTLSGANVLTF
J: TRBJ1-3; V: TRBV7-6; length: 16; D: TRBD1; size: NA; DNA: TGTGCCAGCAGCTTAACATACAGGGGGCCTGGAAACACCATATATTTT; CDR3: CASSLTYRGPGNTIYF